This T cell receptor (beta chain) was recovered during a study of blood T cell repertoires in COVID-19. On the study more broadly: The United States, Italy and Spain were the sources of the acute and convalescent COVID-19 samples. From T cells, B-cell-depleted T cells, or PBMCs came the material, which was cDNA or gDNA.

The study drew participants aged about 18 to 89 years from 20 to 30 US areas. Clinical history reported by participants formed the basis on which cohorts were assigned. Clones were sequenced by immunoSEQ multiplex PCR, and TCRdb holds only the in-frame ones, with some missing. The table records 340,000 or so clones, 80% to 90% of them present only once. This receptor was identified in a woman aged 40 to 55 with acute COVID-19. The sequenced sample was PBMCs or T cells enriched from blood (not recorded which).

CDR3 loop: CASRRTGGPGNTIYF. The CDR3 DNA sequence: TGTGCCAGCCGACGGACAGGGGGCCCTGGAAACACCATATATTTT. The V call is TRBV28, the J call TRBJ1-3, with 11 bases lining up with TRBD1. V was clipped by 8 bases and J by 2 bases; unmatched bases: 5. Germline values: CDR1 MDHEN, CDR2 SYDVKM. The CDR3 totals 15 residues.